The T cell receptor (beta chain) under discussion was sequenced for a study of tumor and adjacent non-tumor tissue in lung cancer. Study-level background: About 4.17 million productive TCRbeta reads were obtained per sample on average. Study outcomes and limitations: Top 100 clones took a larger repertoire share in normal lung. Higher tumor TCR diversity was associated with shorter survival.

CDR1 and CDR2 (germline): MNHEY, SVGAGI. This CDR3 has 12 amino acids. The template was RNA from unsorted bulk tissue. Newly diagnosed lung cancer patients had thoracic surgery in China, August–late 2014, without prior chemotherapy. Regarding this clonotype: What it recognizes is unknown.

The library came from three nested PCR rounds adapted from ARM-PCR protocols. TCRdb recomputed calls from the multiplex PCR reads with MiXCR, one row per CDR3 protein. There are over 110,000 distinct CDR3 sequences in the sample; around 61% occur only once, and approximately 18% lies in the top ten. This sequence was found in a man aged 55 to 70 with small cell lung cancer. The chain links TRBV6-5 to TRBJ2-7; unclear D gene. Sequenced material: lung tumor tissue. The CDR3 reads CVTYGNTYEQYF. The CDR3 region has the DNA TGTGTCACATACGGCAATACCTACGAGCAGTACTTC.